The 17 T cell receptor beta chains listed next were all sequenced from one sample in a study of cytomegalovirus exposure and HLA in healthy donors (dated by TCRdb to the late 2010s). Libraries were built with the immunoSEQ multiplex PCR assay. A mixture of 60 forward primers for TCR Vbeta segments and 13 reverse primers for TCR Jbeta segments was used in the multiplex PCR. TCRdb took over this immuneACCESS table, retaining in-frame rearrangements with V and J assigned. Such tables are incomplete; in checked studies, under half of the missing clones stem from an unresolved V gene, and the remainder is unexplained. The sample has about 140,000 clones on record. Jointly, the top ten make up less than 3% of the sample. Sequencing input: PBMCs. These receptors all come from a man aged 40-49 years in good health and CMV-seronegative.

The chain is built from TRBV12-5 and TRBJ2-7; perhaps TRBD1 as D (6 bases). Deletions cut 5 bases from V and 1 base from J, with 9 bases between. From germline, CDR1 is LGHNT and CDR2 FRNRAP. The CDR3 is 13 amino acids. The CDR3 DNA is TGTGCTAGTGGTGTAACAGGGTCCTACGAGCAGTACTTC. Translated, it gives CASGVTGSYEQYF.

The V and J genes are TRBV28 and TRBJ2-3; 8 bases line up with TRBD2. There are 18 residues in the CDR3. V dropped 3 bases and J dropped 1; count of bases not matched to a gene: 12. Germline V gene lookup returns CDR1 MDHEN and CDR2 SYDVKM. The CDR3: CASSFGLVAGIGTDTQYF. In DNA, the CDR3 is TGTGCCAGCAGTTTCGGGTTGGTAGCGGGGATTGGCACAGATACGCAGTATTTT.

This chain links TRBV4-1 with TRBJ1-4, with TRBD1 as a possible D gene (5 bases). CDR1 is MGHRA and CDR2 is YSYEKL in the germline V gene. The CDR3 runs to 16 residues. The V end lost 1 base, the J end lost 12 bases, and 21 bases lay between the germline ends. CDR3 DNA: TGCGCCAGCAGCCAAGGGAGGGGTGCTAGTGCGGAGGAACTGTTTTTT. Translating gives CASSQGRGASAEELFF.

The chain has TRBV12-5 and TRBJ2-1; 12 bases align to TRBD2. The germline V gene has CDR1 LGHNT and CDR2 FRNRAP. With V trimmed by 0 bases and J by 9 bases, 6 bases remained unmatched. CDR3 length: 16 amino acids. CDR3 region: CASGLVELAGGGEQFF. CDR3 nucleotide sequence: TGTGCTAGTGGTTTGGTAGAGCTAGCGGGGGGGGGTGAGCAGTTCTTC.

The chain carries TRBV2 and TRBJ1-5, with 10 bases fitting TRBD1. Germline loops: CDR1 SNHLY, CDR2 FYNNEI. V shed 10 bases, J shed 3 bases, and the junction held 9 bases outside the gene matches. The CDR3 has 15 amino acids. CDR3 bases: TGTGCCACGACCGGGACAGGGGCTGTCAATCAGCCCCAGCATTTT. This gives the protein CATTGTGAVNQPQHF.

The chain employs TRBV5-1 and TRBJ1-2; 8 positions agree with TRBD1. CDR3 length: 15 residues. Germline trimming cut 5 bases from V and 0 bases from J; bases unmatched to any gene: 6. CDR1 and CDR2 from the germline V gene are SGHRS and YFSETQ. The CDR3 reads CASRQGEAANYGYTF. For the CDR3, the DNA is TGCGCCAGCAGACAGGGGGAGGCGGCTAACTATGGCTACACCTTC.

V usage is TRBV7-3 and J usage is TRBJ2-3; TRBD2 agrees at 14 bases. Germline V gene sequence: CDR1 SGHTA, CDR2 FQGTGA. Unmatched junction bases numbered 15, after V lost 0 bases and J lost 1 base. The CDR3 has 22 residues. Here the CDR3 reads CASSLTLPSGTSGGDRTDTQYF. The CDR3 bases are TGTGCCAGCAGCTTAACTCTCCCCTCCGGGACTAGCGGGGGAGATCGCACAGATACGCAGTATTTT.

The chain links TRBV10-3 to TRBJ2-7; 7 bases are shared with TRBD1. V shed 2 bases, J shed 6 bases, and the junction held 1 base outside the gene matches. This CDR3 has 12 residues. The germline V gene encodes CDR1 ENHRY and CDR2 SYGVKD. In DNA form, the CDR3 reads TGTGCCATCAGTGAGGACAGGGTCGAGCAGTACTTC. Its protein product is CAISEDRVEQYF.

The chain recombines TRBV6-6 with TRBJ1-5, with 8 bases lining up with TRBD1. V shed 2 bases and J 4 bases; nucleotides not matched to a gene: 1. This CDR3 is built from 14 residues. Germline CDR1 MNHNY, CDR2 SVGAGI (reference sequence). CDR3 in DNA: TGTGCCAGCAGTTACGGGACAGGTAATCAGCCCCAGCATTTT. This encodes CASSYGTGNQPQHF.

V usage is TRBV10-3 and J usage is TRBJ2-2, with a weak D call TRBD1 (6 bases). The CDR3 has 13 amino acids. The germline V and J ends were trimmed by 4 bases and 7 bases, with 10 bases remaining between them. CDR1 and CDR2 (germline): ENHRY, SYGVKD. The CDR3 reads CAISGQQGGELFF. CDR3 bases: TGTGCCATCAGTGGTCAACAGGGCGGGGAGCTGTTTTTT.

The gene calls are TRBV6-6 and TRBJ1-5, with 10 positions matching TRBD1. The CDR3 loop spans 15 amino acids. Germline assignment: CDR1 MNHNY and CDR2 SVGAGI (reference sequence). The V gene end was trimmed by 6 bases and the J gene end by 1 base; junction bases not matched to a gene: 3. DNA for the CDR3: TGTGCCAGCAGCAGGGACAGGGGAAGCAATCAGCCCCAGCATTTT. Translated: CASSRDRGSNQPQHF.

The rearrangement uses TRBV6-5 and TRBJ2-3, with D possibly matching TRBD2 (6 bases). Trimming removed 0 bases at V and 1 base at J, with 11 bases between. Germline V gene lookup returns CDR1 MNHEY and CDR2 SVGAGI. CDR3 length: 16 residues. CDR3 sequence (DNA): TGTGCCAGCAGTTACTCGCCCGGGGGTGGCACAGATACGCAGTATTTT. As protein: CASSYSPGGGTDTQYF.

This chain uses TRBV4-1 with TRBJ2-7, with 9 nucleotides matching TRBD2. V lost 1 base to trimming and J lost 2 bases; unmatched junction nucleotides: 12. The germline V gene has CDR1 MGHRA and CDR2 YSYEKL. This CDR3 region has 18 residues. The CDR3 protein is CASSQGAERGVNTYEQYF. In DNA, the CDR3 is TGCGCCAGCAGCCAAGGTGCGGAGCGGGGGGTCAATACCTACGAGCAGTACTTC.

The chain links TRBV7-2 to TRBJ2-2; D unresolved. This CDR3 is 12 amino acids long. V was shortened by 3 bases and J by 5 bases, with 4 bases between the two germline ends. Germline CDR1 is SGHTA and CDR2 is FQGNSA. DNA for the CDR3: TGTGCCAGCAGCTTCGGTACCGGGGAGCTGTTTTTT. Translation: CASSFGTGELFF.

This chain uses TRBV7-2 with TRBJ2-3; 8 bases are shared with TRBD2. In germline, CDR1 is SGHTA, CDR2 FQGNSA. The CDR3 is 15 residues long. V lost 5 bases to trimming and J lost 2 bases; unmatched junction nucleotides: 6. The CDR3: CASSRRRGDTDTQYF. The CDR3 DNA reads TGTGCCAGCAGCCGGAGGCGGGGGGACACAGATACGCAGTATTTT.

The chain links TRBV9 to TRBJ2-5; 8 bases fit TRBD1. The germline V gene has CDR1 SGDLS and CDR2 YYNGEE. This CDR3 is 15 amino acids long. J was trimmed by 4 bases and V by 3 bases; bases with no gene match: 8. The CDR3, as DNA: TGTGCCAGCAGCGGACCACAGGGGGTTGGAGAGACCCAGTACTTC. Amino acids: CASSGPQGVGETQYF.

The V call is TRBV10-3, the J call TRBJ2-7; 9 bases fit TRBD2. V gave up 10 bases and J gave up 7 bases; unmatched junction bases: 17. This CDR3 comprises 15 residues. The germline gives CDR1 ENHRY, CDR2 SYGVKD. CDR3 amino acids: CATRGLAGASGEQYF. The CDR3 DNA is TGTGCCACCAGGGGACTAGCCGGGGCCTCCGGGGAGCAGTACTTC.